One T cell receptor beta chain is described in this entry. Its antigen is still unknown. The sample originates from a study of vaccination effects on CD4 cells after COVID-19. The overall study: Cultures used under 2.5 million PBMC per well, approximately 9.6 IU/ml IL-2 and around 9.7 ug/ml peptides.

CD4+ T cell isolation took place after less than 13 days of culture. The germline CDR1 and CDR2 sequences are LGHNA and YSLEER. V was clipped by 0 bases and J by 4 bases, with 9 bases between them. The CDR3 extends over 15 amino acids. Clones were read by immunoSEQ multiplex PCR, and TCRdb kept only the in-frame ones, dropping some. Here the sample spans around 35,000 clones, approximately 75% being singletons. The input for sequencing was CD4+ T cells from PBMCs cultured without peptide, taken before COVID-19 vaccination. This receptor was identified in a human donor who received a COVID-19 vaccine. This chain links TRBV4-3 with TRBJ2-2; D is unresolved. The CDR3 DNA reads TGCGCCAGCAGCCAAGAGGCAGGATCCACCGGGGAGCTGTTTTTT. As protein: CASSQEAGSTGELFF.